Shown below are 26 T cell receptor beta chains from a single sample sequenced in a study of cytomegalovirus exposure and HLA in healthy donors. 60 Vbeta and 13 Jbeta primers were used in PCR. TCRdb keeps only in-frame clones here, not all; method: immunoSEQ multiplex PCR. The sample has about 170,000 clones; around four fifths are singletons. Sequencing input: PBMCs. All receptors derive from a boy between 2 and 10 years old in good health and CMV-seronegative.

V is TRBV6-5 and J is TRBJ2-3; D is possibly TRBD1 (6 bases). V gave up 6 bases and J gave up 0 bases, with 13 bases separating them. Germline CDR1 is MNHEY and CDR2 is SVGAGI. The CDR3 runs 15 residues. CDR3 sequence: CASSLRQASTDTQYF. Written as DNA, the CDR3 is TGTGCCAGCAGCCTTCGACAGGCTAGCACAGATACGCAGTATTTT.

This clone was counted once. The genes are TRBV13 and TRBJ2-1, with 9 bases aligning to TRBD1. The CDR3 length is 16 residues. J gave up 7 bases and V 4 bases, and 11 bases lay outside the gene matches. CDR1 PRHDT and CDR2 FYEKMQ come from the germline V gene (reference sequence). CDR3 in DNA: TGTGCCAGCAGCTCCCGCATGGGACAGGGTAAAAATGAGCAGTTCTTC. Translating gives CASSSRMGQGKNEQFF.

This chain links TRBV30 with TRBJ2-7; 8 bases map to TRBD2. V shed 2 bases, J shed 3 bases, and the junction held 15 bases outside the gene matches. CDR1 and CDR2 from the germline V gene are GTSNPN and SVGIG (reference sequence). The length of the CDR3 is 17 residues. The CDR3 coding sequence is TGTGCCTGGAGTCCGCGGGAGGTAGGGTTGGGCTTCTACGAGCAGTACTTC. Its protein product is CAWSPREVGLGFYEQYF.

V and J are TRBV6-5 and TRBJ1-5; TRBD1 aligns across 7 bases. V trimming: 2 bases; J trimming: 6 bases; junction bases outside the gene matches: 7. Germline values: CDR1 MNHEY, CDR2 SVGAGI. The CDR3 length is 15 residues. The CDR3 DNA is TGTGCCAGCAGTTACAGTGCAGGGGGTGGTCAGCCCCAGCATTTT. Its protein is CASSYSAGGGQPQHF.

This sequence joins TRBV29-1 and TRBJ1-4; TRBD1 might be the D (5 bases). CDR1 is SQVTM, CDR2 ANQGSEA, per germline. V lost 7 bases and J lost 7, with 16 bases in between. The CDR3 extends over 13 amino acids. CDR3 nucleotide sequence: TGCAGCGCCCAGGCCCAGGGCGGTGAAAAACTGTTTTTT. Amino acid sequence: CSAQAQGGEKLFF.

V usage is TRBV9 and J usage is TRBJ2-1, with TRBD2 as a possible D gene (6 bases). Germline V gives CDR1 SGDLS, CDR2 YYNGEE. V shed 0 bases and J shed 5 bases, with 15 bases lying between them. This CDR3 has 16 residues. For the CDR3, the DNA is TGTGCCAGCAGCGTAGGAGGTGGGGGACTTAACAATGAGCAGTTCTTC. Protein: CASSVGGGGLNNEQFF.

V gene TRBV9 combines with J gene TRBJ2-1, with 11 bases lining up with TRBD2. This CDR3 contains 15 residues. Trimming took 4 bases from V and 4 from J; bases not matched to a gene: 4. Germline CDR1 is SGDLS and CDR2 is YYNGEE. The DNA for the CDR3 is TGTGCCAGCAGCCAGACTAGCGGGAATTACAATGAGCAGTTCTTC. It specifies CASSQTSGNYNEQFF.

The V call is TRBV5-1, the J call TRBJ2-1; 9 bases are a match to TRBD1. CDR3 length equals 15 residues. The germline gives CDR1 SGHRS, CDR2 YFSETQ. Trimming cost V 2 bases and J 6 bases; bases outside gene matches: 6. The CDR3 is CASSFIQGAVNEQFF. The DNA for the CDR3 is TGCGCCAGCAGCTTTATACAGGGGGCGGTCAATGAGCAGTTCTTC.

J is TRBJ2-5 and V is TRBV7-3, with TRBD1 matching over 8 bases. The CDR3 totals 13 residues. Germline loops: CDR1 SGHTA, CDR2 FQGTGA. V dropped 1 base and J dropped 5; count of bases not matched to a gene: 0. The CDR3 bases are TGTGCCAGCAGCTTAAACAGGGGGGAGACCCAGTACTTC. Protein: CASSLNRGETQYF.

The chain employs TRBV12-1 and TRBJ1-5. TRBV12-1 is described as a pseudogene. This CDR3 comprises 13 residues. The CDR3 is CASSFGGREPQHF. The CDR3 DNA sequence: TGTGCCAGCAGCTTTGGGGGGAGGGAGCCCCAGCATTTT.

The CDR3 protein is CASSGTSGVTGELFF. The CDR3 bases are TGCGCCAGCAGCGGGACTAGCGGGGTAACCGGGGAGCTGTTTTTT. This chain links TRBV5-1 with TRBJ2-2; 13 positions agree with TRBD2. Per germline, CDR1 SGHRS and CDR2 YFSETQ. This CDR3 region has 15 residues. J was trimmed by 5 bases and V by 4 bases; bases with no gene match: 2.

The CDR3 loop is CASGQGEKLFF. For the CDR3, the DNA is TGTGCCAGCGGCCAGGGTGAAAAACTGTTTTTT. The rearrangement uses TRBV7-9 and TRBJ1-4; D is possibly TRBD1 (5 bases). Germline values: CDR1 SEHNR, CDR2 FQNEAQ (reference sequence). Trimming cost V 8 bases and J 7 bases, with 8 bases left between them. CDR3 length: 11 amino acids. Full variable domain (rest looked up from reference TRBV7-9 and TRBJ1-4): DTGVSQNPRHKITKRGQNVTFRCDPISEHNRLYWYRQTLGQGPEFLTYFQNEAQLEKSRLLSDRFSAERPKGSFSTLEIQRTEQGDSAMYLCASGQGEKLFFGSGTQLSVL.

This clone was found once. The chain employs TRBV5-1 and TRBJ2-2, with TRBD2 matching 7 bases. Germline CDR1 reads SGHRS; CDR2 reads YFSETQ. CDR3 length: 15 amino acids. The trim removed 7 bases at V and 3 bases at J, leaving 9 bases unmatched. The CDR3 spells CASLSGTTYTGELFF. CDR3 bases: TGCGCCAGCCTCTCCGGGACTACTTACACCGGGGAGCTGTTTTTT.

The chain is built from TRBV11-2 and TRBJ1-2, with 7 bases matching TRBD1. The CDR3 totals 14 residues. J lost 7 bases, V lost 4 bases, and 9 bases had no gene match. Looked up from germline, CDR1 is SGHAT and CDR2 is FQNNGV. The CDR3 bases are TGTGCCAGCAGCTCCGCGACAGGGAGAGCTGGCTACACCTTC. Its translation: CASSSATGRAGYTF. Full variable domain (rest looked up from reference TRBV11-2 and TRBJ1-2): EAGVAQSPRYKIIEKRQSVAFWCNPISGHATLYWYQQILGQGPKLLIQFQNNGVVDDSQLPKDRFSAERLKGVDSTLKIQPAKLEDSAVYLCASSSATGRAGYTFGSGTRLTVV.

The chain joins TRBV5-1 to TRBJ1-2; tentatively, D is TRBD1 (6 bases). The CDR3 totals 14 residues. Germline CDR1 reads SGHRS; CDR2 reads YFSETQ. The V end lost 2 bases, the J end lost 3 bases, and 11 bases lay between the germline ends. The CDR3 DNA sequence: TGCGCCAGCAGCTTTAGGGGGTCTGACTATGGCTACACCTTC. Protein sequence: CASSFRGSDYGYTF.

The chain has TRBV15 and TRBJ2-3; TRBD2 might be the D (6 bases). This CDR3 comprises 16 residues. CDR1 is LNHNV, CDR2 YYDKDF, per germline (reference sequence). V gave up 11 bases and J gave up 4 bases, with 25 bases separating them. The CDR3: CAPRRGQYSFADTQYF. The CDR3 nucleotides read TGTGCCCCCCGGCGGGGCCAGTATTCATTCGCAGATACGCAGTATTTT.

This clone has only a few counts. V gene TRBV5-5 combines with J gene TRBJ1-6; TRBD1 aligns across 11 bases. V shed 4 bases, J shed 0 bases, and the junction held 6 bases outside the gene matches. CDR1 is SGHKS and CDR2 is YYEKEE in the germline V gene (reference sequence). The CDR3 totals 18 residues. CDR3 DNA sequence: TGTGCCAGCAGCACCGGACAGGGGGCCCTCTCCTATAATTCACCCCTCCACTTT. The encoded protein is CASSTGQGALSYNSPLHF.

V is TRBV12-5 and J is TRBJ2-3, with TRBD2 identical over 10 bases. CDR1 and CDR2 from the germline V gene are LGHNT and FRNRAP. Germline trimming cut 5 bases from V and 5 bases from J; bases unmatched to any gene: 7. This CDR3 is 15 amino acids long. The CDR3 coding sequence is TGTGCTAGTGGTAAAAGCGGGGGGGCGATAGATACGCAGTATTTT. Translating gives CASGKSGGAIDTQYF.

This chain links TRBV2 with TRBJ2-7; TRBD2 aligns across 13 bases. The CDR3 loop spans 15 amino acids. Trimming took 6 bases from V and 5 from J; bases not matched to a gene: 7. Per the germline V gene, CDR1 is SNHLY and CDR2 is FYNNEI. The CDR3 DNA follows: TGTGCCAGCAGCCGACTAGCGGGGGGAGGTGACGAGCAGTACGTC. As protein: CASSRLAGGGDEQYV.

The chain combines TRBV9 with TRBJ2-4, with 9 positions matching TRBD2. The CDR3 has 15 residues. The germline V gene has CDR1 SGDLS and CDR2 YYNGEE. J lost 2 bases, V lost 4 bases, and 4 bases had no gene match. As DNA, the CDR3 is TGTGCCAGCAGCACCGGGACTAGCTCCAAAAACATTCAGTACTTC. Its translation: CASSTGTSSKNIQYF.

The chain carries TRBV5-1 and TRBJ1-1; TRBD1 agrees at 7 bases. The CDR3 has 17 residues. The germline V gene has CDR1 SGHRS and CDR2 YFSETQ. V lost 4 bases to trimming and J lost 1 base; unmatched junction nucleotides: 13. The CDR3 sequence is CASSPTMTGLKNTEAFF. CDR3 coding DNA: TGCGCCAGCAGCCCTACGATGACAGGGCTCAAGAACACTGAAGCTTTCTTT.

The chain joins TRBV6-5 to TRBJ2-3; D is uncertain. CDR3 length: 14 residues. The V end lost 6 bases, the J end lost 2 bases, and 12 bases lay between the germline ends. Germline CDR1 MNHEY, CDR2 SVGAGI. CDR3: CASSLDLITDTQYF. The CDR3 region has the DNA TGTGCCAGCAGCCTAGACTTAATCACAGATACGCAGTATTTT.

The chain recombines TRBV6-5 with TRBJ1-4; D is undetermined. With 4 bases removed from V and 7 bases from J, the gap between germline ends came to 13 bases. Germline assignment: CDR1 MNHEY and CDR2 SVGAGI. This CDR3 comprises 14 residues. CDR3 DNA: TGTGCCAGCAGTTTAGGTCTCGGGTCTGAAAAACTGTTTTTT. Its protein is CASSLGLGSEKLFF.

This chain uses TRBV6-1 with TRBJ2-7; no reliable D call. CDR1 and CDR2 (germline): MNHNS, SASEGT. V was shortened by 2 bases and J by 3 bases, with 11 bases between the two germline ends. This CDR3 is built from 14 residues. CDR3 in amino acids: CASSENQLGYEQYV. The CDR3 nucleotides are TGTGCCAGCAGTGAAAACCAGTTGGGCTACGAGCAGTACGTC.

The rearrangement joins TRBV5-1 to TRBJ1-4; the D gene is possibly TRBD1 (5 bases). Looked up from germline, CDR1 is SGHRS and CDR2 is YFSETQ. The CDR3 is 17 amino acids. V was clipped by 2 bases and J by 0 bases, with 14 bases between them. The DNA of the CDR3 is TGCGCCAGCAGCTTAGGGCCCCCGACAGCAACTAATGAAAAACTGTTTTTT. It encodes CASSLGPPTATNEKLFF.

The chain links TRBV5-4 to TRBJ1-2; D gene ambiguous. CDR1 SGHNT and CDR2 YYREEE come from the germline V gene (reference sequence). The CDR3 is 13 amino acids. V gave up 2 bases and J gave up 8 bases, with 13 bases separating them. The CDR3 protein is CASSLASAGGYTF. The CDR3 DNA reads TGTGCCAGCAGCTTAGCCTCGGCGGGGGGCTACACCTTC.